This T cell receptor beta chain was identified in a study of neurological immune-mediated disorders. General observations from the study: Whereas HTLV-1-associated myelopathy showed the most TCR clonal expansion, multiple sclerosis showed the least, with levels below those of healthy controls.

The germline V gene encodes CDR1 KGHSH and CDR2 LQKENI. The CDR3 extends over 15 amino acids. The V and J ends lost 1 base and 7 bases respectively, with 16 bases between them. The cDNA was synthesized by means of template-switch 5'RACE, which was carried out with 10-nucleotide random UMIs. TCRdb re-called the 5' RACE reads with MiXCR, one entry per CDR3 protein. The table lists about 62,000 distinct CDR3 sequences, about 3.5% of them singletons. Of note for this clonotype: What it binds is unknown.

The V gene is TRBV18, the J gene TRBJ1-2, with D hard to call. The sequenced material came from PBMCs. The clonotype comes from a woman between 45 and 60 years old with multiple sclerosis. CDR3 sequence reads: CASSPQHARSIGYTF. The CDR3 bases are TGTGCCAGCTCACCACAACATGCTCGTTCCATTGGCTACACCTTC. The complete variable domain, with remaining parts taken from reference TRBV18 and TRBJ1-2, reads NAGVMQNPRHLVRRRGQEARLRCSPMKGHSHVYWYRQLPEEGLKFMVYLQKENIIDESGMPKERFSAEFPKEGPSILRIQQVVRGDSAAYFCASSPQHARSIGYTFGSGTRLTVV.